This T cell receptor beta chain was found in a study of T cell responses to AZD1222 COVID-19 vaccine. On this clone itself: Antigen: not known.

Germline loops: CDR1 SNHLY, CDR2 FYNNEI. The CDR3 is 13 amino acids. Trimming cost V 5 bases and J 3 bases, with 7 bases left between them. Clones were read by immunoSEQ multiplex PCR, and TCRdb kept only the in-frame ones, dropping some. The repertoire includes 110,000 to 150,000 clones, roughly 93% of them detected once, and approximately 12% sits in the top ten. Study-level results: Donors were mostly white British, more females; clonal diversity possibly underestimated. With two AZD1222 doses given, Spike-specific TCR breadth and depth both rose.

Sequences were derived from peripheral blood, sampled after recovery from COVID-19. The origin of this receptor is an adult who had recovered from COVID-19. The chain joins TRBV2 to TRBJ1-4; D might be TRBD1 (6 bases). The CDR3 sequence is CASSYRANEKLFF. The CDR3 nucleotides read TGTGCCAGCAGTTACAGGGCTAATGAAAAACTGTTTTTT.